Below, 16 T cell receptor beta chains from the same sample are listed, as sequenced in a study of cytomegalovirus exposure and HLA in healthy donors. It was with 60 Vbeta and 13 Jbeta primers that the PCR ran. Clones were read by immunoSEQ multiplex PCR, and TCRdb kept only the in-frame ones, dropping some. The table lists roughly 33,000 clones. The sample was PBMCs. Every receptor here comes from a woman aged 35 to 49 in good health and CMV-seropositive.

The CDR3 reads CASTHQGGNNEQFF. As DNA, the CDR3 is TGTGCCAGCACTCATCAGGGGGGAAACAATGAGCAGTTCTTC. V usage is TRBV6-1 and J usage is TRBJ2-1, with D possibly TRBD1 on 7 matching bases. Germline loops: CDR1 MNHNS, CDR2 SASEGT. Trimming shortened V by 7 bases and J by 5 bases, and 15 bases separated the two germline ends. This CDR3 has 14 residues.

V gene TRBV4-1 combines with J gene TRBJ1-1; a weak D match, TRBD1 (5 bases). V lost 2 bases, J lost 11 bases, and 21 bases lay in between. The CDR3 loop spans 15 amino acids. CDR1 and CDR2 from the germline V gene are MGHRA and YSYEKL. CDR3 sequence (DNA): TGCGCCAGCAGCCAACAACAGGTCGGTTCGTTTGGGGCTTTCTTT. It encodes CASSQQQVGSFGAFF.

The chain joins TRBV6-6 to TRBJ2-2, with TRBD2 identical over 9 bases. Germline-derived CDR1 and CDR2 are MNHNY and SVGAGI (reference sequence). CDR3 length: 15 amino acids. V lost 4 bases, J lost 6 bases, and 6 bases stayed unmatched. The CDR3 DNA follows: TGTGCCAGCAGTTCCCATAGCGGGAGAGCCGGGGAGCTGTTTTTT. Translation: CASSSHSGRAGELFF.

As regards this clone: One end of the junction fails to match germline, which may point to a read error. This CDR3 is CASSDMSSKQPQHF. The CDR3 bases are TGTGCCAGCAGTGATATGTCAAGCAAACAGCCCCAGCATTTT. The rearrangement uses TRBV2 and TRBJ1-5, with D unclear. Per germline, CDR1 SNHLY and CDR2 FYNNEI. CDR3 length: 14 amino acids.

The chain combines TRBV7-9 with TRBJ2-4; tentatively, D is TRBD2 (6 bases). V lost 3 bases and J 7 bases, leaving 19 bases between the germline ends. The germline V gene encodes CDR1 SEHNR and CDR2 FQNEAQ (reference sequence). The CDR3 is 16 amino acids. The DNA of the CDR3 is TGTGCCAGCAGCTTGGCCGGGACTTTCGGAGCCAACATTCAGTACTTC. This sequence encodes CASSLAGTFGANIQYF.

This chain uses TRBV29-1 with TRBJ2-5; D is possibly TRBD2 (7 bases). V was pared by 2 bases and J by 4 bases, with 8 bases between. Germline assignment: CDR1 SQVTM and CDR2 ANQGSEA. This CDR3 contains 12 residues. This CDR3 is CSVERGGETQYF. The CDR3 DNA follows: TGCAGCGTTGAAAGGGGGGGAGAGACCCAGTACTTC. Complete variable domain (other parts from reference TRBV29-1 and TRBJ2-5): SAVISQKPSRDICQRGTSLTIQCQVDSQVTMMFWYRQQPGQSLTLIATANQGSEATYESGFVIDKFPISRPNLTFSTLTVSNMSPEDSSIYLCSVERGGETQYFGPGTRLLVL.

This rearrangement joins TRBV10-1 to TRBJ2-1; the D gene is possibly TRBD1 (5 bases). V shed 6 bases and J shed 8 bases, with 8 bases lying between them. The germline gives CDR1 WNHNN, CDR2 SYGVQD (reference sequence). CDR3 length: 11 residues. The CDR3 loop is CASRGVDEQFF. CDR3 nucleotides: TGCGCCAGCAGAGGGGTCGATGAGCAGTTCTTC.

V is TRBV6-6 and J is TRBJ2-7, with 8 bases fitting TRBD1. The CDR3 has 14 amino acids. CDR1 is MNHNY and CDR2 is SVGAGI in the germline V gene (reference sequence). The V gene end was trimmed by 6 bases and the J gene end by 3 bases; junction bases not matched to a gene: 7. The CDR3 DNA reads TGTGCCAGCAGCCTAGGCGGACAGGGCTACGAGCAGTACTTC. This codes for CASSLGGQGYEQYF.

V usage is TRBV28 and J usage is TRBJ1-1; D is undetermined. There are 12 residues in the CDR3. V lost 7 bases and J 3 bases, leaving 9 bases between the germline ends. CDR1 is MDHEN, CDR2 SYDVKM, per germline. The CDR3 DNA follows: TGTGCCAGCAATCAGGAAGACACTGAAGCTTTCTTT. Translating gives CASNQEDTEAFF.

The CDR3 spells CATSSLPGLIHEQYF. Here the CDR3 DNA reads TGTGCCACCAGCAGTCTTCCGGGACTGATCCACGAGCAGTACTTC. This chain links TRBV15 with TRBJ2-7; the D gene is possibly TRBD2 (6 bases). The CDR3 length is 15 residues. V lost 3 bases and J 5 bases, leaving 17 bases between the germline ends. Germline CDR1 is LNHNV and CDR2 is YYDKDF (reference sequence). The variable domain in full, with the rest retrieved from reference TRBV15 and TRBJ2-7, is DAMVIQNPRYQVTQFGKPVTLSCSQTLNHNVMYWYQQKSSQAPKLLFHYYDKDFNNEADTPDNFQSRRPNTSFCFLDIRSPGLGDTAMYLCATSSLPGLIHEQYFGPGTRLTVT.

V gene TRBV5-1 combines with J gene TRBJ2-7; D possibly corresponds to TRBD1 (6 bases). The CDR3 has 14 amino acids. The V and J ends lost 1 base and 6 bases respectively, with 14 bases between them. Germline assignment: CDR1 SGHRS and CDR2 YFSETQ. The chain's CDR3 is CASSLNRERGEQYF. In nucleotides, the CDR3 is TGCGCCAGCAGCTTGAACAGGGAAAGGGGCGAGCAGTACTTC.

This rearrangement joins TRBV7-8 to TRBJ2-7; 7 bases align to TRBD2. This CDR3 has 14 residues. Germline V CDR1 and CDR2: SGHVS, FQNEAQ. Trimming cost V 6 bases and J 2 bases; bases outside gene matches: 7. CDR3: CASRTRLAAYEQYF. The CDR3 DNA reads TGTGCCAGCAGAACGAGGCTAGCGGCCTACGAGCAGTACTTC.

This rearrangement joins TRBV28 to TRBJ1-2, with D perhaps matching TRBD1 (6 bases). This CDR3 is 15 amino acids long. The V end was cut by 4 bases, the J end by 5 bases, with 17 bases between. Germline V gene sequence: CDR1 MDHEN, CDR2 SYDVKM. The CDR3 sequence: CASSSQVGGRYGYTF. Here the CDR3 DNA reads TGTGCCAGCAGTTCTCAAGTAGGGGGACGGTATGGCTACACCTTC.

For the CDR3, the DNA is TGTGCCAGCAGCCCCTCACCAAAGGGGGCGCATGGCTATGGCTACACCTTC. Residues: CASSPSPKGAHGYGYTF. The chain employs TRBV4-2 and TRBJ1-2; 7 bases match TRBD1. CDR3 size: 17 residues. The germline V gene has CDR1 LGHNA and CDR2 YNFKEQ. The J segment lost 4 bases and the V segment lost 4 bases, leaving 15 bases of the junction unmatched.

The V gene is TRBV5-4, the J gene TRBJ1-1, with 7 positions matching TRBD1. Trimming cost V 4 bases and J 1 base; bases outside gene matches: 4. Germline V gene lookup returns CDR1 SGHNT and CDR2 YYREEE (reference sequence). The CDR3 covers 14 residues. CDR3 DNA sequence: TGTGCCAGCAGCCGACAGGGCTCGAACACTGAAGCTTTCTTT. It translates to CASSRQGSNTEAFF.

The CDR3 spells CASSLVQGANEQYF. CDR3 nucleotide sequence: TGTGCCAGCAGCTTAGTGCAGGGGGCTAACGAGCAGTACTTC. The chain carries TRBV7-9 and TRBJ2-7; the match to TRBD1 covers 8 bases. In germline, CDR1 is SEHNR, CDR2 FQNEAQ (reference sequence). The CDR3 is 14 amino acids. V was pared by 1 base and J by 5 bases, with 4 bases of the junction left unmatched. The whole variable domain, remainder taken from reference TRBV7-9 and TRBJ2-7, is DTGVSQNPRHKITKRGQNVTFRCDPISEHNRLYWYRQTLGQGPEFLTYFQNEAQLEKSRLLSDRFSAERPKGSFSTLEIQRTEQGDSAMYLCASSLVQGANEQYFGPGTRLTVT.